This TCR beta chain was recorded in a study of neoadjuvant nivolumab and ipilimumab in lung cancer. The CDR3 sequence is 16 residues long. The V gene's germline CDR1 is SGHKS and CDR2 YYEKEE (reference sequence). The table came from immunoSEQ multiplex PCR; TCRdb's copy has only in-frame clones and leaves some out. The sample holds over 20,000 clones, about 81% seen once. General study findings and limits: Pathologic regression was not significantly tied to TCR clonality. TCR receptors were sequenced in few samples. Blood richness before therapy tracked richness in tumors resected after neoadjuvant therapy. From pretherapy to surgery, tumor richness and clonality rose with dual therapy.

Comments on this clone: Its antigen is unidentified. The germline gene is not matched at one end of the junction; a read error may be the cause.

This specimen was tumor tissue, taken after neoadjuvant nivolumab, alone or with ipilimumab, at or shortly before surgery. The source of this sequence is an adult with non-small cell lung cancer. J is TRBJ2-7 and V is TRBV5-5, with 7 bases lining up with TRBD1. CDR3 in DNA: TGTGCCAGCAGCTTGGGACAGGGCACTTTCTCCAACGAGCAGTACTTC. Protein sequence: CASSLGQGTFSNEQYF.